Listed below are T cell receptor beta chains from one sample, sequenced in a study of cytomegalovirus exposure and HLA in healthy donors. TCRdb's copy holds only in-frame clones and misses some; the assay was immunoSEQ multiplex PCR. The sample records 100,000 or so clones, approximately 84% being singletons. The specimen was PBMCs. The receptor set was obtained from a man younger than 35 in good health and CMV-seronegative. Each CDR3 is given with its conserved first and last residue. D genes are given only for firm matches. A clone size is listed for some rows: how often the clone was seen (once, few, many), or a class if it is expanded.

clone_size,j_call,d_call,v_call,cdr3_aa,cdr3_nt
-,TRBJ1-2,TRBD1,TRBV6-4,CASSEAGQGVYGYTF,TGTGCCAGCAGTGAAGCCGGACAGGGGGTCTATGGCTACACCTTC
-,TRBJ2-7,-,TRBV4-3,CASSLQRTANYEQYF,TGCGCCAGCAGCCTCCAACGGACTGCTAACTACGAGCAGTACTTC
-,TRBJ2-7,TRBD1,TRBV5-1,CASSLGQGIYEQYF,TGCGCCAGCAGCCTGGGACAGGGGATCTACGAGCAGTACTTC
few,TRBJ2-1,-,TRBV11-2,CASSLDPSGLLYNEQFF,TGTGCCAGCAGCTTAGACCCAAGCGGACTACTCTACAATGAGCAGTTCTTC
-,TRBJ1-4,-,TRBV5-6,CASSPVGGTNEKLFF,TGTGCCAGCAGCCCAGTCGGGGGAACTAATGAAAAACTGTTTTTT
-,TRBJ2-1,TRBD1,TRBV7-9,CASSLGFGQVNEQFF,TGTGCCAGCAGCTTAGGGTTCGGACAGGTCAATGAGCAGTTCTTC
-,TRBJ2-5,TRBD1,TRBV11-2,CASRMDRNQETQYF,TGTGCCAGCAGAATGGACAGGAACCAAGAGACCCAGTACTTC
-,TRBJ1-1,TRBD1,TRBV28,CASSLPHRGAFMNTEAFF,TGTGCCAGCAGTTTACCCCACAGGGGGGCCTTTATGAACACTGAAGCTTTCTTT
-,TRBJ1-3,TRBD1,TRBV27,CASSPRQGAGNTIYF,TGTGCCAGCAGTCCTAGACAGGGGGCGGGAAACACCATATATTTT
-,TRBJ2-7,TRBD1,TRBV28,CASSSHSFVQGVYEQYF,TGTGCCAGCAGTTCCCATTCATTCGTCCAGGGGGTTTACGAGCAGTACTTC
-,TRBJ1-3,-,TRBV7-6,CASSPTQRGLSGNTIYF,TGTGCCAGCAGCCCAACGCAGAGGGGGTTATCTGGAAACACCATATATTTT
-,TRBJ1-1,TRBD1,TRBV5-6,CASSLDRGSWSTEAFF,TGTGCCAGCAGCTTGGACAGGGGGAGTTGGAGCACTGAAGCTTTCTTT
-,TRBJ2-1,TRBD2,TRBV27,CASSLLADNEQFF,TGTGCCAGCAGTTTACTAGCGGACAATGAGCAGTTCTTC
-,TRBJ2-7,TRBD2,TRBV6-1,CASPSALAGGEQYF,TGTGCCAGCCCCAGCGCTCTAGCGGGAGGCGAGCAGTACTTC
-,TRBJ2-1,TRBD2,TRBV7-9,CASTPPRASGYNEQFF,TGTGCCAGCACCCCCCCCCGGGCTAGCGGCTACAATGAGCAGTTCTTC
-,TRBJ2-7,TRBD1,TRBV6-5,CASSYFRMTGGSEQYF,TGTGCCAGCAGTTACTTCCGGATGACAGGGGGCTCCGAGCAGTACTTC
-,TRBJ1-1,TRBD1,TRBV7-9,CASSSITGTGVGHTEAFF,TGTGCCAGCAGCTCGATCACCGGGACAGGGGTTGGGCACACTGAAGCTTTCTTT
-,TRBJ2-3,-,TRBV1,CTSSHSTSGIDTQYF,TGCACCAGCAGCCACTCGACTAGCGGAATAGATACGCAGTATTTT
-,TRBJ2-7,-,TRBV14,CASSQWGPSSEVQYF,TGTGCCAGCAGCCAATGGGGGCCCAGCAGTGAAGTGCAGTACTTC
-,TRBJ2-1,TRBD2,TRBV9,CASSVSGRGYNEQFF,TGTGCCAGCAGCGTTAGCGGGAGAGGGTACAATGAGCAGTTCTTC
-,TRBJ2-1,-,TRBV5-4,CASSQTSYNEQFF,TGTGCCAGCAGCCAGACTAGTTACAATGAGCAGTTCTTC
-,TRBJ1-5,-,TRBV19,CASSIDRGYSNQPQHF,TGTGCCAGTAGTATAGATCGGGGATATAGCAATCAGCCCCAGCATTTT
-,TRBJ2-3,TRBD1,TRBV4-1,CASSLRTGGADTQYF,TGCGCCAGCAGCCTTAGAACAGGGGGCGCAGATACGCAGTATTTT
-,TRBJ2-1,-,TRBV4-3,CASSLGGAFEQFF,TGCGCCAGCAGCCTTGGCGGGGCTTTTGAGCAGTTCTTC
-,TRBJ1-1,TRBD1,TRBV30,CGGQVSPTNTEAFF,TGTGGGGGACAGGTTTCGCCCACGAACACTGAAGCTTTCTTT
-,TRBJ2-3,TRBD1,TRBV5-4,CASSPRQGLEFDTQYF,TGTGCCAGCAGCCCGCGACAGGGTTTAGAGTTTGATACGCAGTATTTT
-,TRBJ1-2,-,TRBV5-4,CASSLPDRQRREGYTF,TGTGCCAGCAGCCTCCCCGACCGACAGCGGCGGGAGGGCTACACCTTC
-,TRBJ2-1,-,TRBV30,CAWRGQVEFF,TGTGCCTGGAGAGGCCAGGTCGAGTTCTTC
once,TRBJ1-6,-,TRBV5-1,CASSPRENSPLHF,TGCGCCAGCAGTCCGAGGGAGAATTCACCCCTCCACTTT
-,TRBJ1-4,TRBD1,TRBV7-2,CASSQRGDRGLTNEKLFF,TGTGCCAGCAGCCAGAGGGGGGACAGGGGGCTTACTAATGAAAAACTGTTTTTT
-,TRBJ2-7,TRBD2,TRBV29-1,CSLGSSGRPYEQYF,TGCAGTCTTGGGTCTAGCGGGAGACCCTACGAGCAGTACTTC
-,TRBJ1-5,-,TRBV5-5,CASSPRGGVGQPQHF,TGTGCCAGCAGCCCCCGGGGGGGCGTAGGACAGCCCCAGCATTTT
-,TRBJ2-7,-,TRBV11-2,CASSLREGGPYEQYF,TGTGCCAGCAGCTTACGAGAAGGGGGACCCTACGAGCAGTACTTC
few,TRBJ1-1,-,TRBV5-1,CASSVGGVNTEAFF,TGCGCCAGCAGCGTGGGTGGAGTGAACACTGAAGCTTTCTTT
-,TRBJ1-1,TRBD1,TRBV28,CASIRTGGSAEAFF,TGTGCCAGCATTCGGACAGGGGGGAGCGCTGAAGCTTTCTTT
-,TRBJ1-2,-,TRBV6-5,CASRPQGTANYGYTF,TGTGCCAGCAGGCCCCAGGGAACAGCTAACTATGGCTACACCTTC
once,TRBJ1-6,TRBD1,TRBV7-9,CASLSAGGQSSYNSPLHF,TGTGCCAGCCTCTCGGCAGGGGGGCAAAGCTCCTATAATTCACCCCTCCACTTT